This TCR beta chain was identified during a study of response to subunit inactivated influenza vaccine. The study, taken as a whole, reports: The authors offered the suggestion that each seasonal influenza vaccination recruits few new T cells.

The germline CDR1 and CDR2 sequences are MNHEY and SVGAGI. CDR3 length: 15 amino acids. V lost 0 bases to trimming and J lost 3 bases, with 12 bases between them. In TCRdb, the RT-PCR reads were re-called with MiXCR into one record per CDR3 protein. The sample includes about 700,000 distinct CDR3 sequences, about 15% seen only once; the top ten take less than 9%. This clonotype was counted only a few times. Its antigen remains unidentified. This specimen consisted of PBMCs from blood, obtained roughly 2 weeks before vaccination. This TCR came from a man in his fifties who received an inactivated influenza vaccine. J is TRBJ2-7 and V is TRBV6-5, with a possible D match to TRBD1 (6 bases). DNA for the CDR3: TGTGCCAGCAGTTACTCGGCCGGACAGAACTACGAGCAGTACTTC. Its protein product is CASSYSAGQNYEQYF.